The source of this T cell receptor beta chain is a study of cytomegalovirus exposure and HLA in healthy donors. This PCR relied on a set of 60 Vbeta primers and 13 Jbeta primers. Clones were sequenced by immunoSEQ multiplex PCR, and TCRdb holds only the in-frame ones, with some missing. This sample has about 170,000 clones, with around 84% found just once. This CDR3 has 15 residues. The junction had 6 bases not matched to a gene; V was cut back by 2 bases and J by 7 bases. Germline CDR1 ENHRY, CDR2 SYGVKD. The chain uses TRBV10-3 and TRBJ2-1; 9 bases map to TRBD2. This TCR came from a boy younger than 10 in good health and CMV-seronegative. The sample taken for sequencing was PBMCs. The CDR3 bases are TGTGCCATCAGTGAGGCGGGGGGGCTATTGAATGAGCAGTTCTTC. This translates into CAISEAGGLLNEQFF.